The next 10 T cell receptor beta chains were all read from a single sample in a study of shared clonotypes between healthy human individuals. CD45RO-negative, CCR7-selected cells formed the naive CD8 fraction, which excluded terminally differentiated effector memory CD45RA+ cells. Some clones are missing from TCRdb's copy, which holds only in-frame ones; the method was immunoSEQ multiplex PCR. The sample gives hundreds of thousands of clones, 95% to 96% of which show up once; 0.095% to 0.13% is in the top ten. The sample comprised naive CD8+ T cells sorted from blood. The receptors derive from a woman aged 25-40 years in good health.

The chain is built from TRBV11-2 and TRBJ2-7; unclear D gene. This CDR3 is built from 12 residues. Germline loops: CDR1 SGHAT, CDR2 FQNNGV. Trimming took off 6 bases at V and 9 bases at J, with 15 bases between the two ends. The CDR3 DNA follows: TGTGCCAGCAGGGTTCCCCCTGATGGGCAGTACTTC. This sequence encodes CASRVPPDGQYF. Looking up the rest from reference TRBV11-2 and TRBJ2-7 gives the full variable domain: EAGVAQSPRYKIIEKRQSVAFWCNPISGHATLYWYQQILGQGPKLLIQFQNNGVVDDSQLPKDRFSAERLKGVDSTLKIQPAKLEDSAVYLCASRVPPDGQYFGPGTRLTVT.

The chain couples TRBV28 to TRBJ2-6; no clear D gene. The CDR3 covers 21 residues. Germline assignment: CDR1 MDHEN and CDR2 SYDVKM. The V gene lost 1 base and the J gene lost 3 bases, with 25 bases spanning the gap. The CDR3 sequence: CASSLFSPETGVLGGANVLTF. CDR3 nucleotide sequence: TGTGCCAGCAGTTTATTCTCCCCCGAAACTGGCGTTTTGGGTGGGGCCAACGTCCTGACTTTC.

This clone was detected only once. This chain uses TRBV27 with TRBJ1-5; D is uncertain. Germline CDR1 and CDR2: MNHEY and SMNVEV (reference sequence). V was trimmed by 1 base and J by 4 bases, leaving 14 bases between them. This CDR3 spans 16 amino acids. The CDR3 region has the DNA TGTGCCAGCAGTTTATATAATACGGCCGGGAATCAGCCCCAGCATTTT. Amino acids: CASSLYNTAGNQPQHF.

The chain is built from TRBV9 and TRBJ2-3, with D maybe TRBD2 (6 bases). CDR3 length equals 12 residues. V was shortened by 4 bases and J by 11 bases, with 14 bases between the two germline ends. CDR1 is SGDLS and CDR2 is YYNGEE in the germline V gene. The CDR3 loop reads CASSPDGGMQYF. In DNA form, the CDR3 reads TGTGCCAGCAGCCCAGATGGCGGGATGCAGTATTTT.

The chain carries TRBV11-3 and TRBJ2-1, with 8 positions matching TRBD2. This CDR3 comprises 15 residues. Germline-derived CDR1 and CDR2 are SGHNT and YENEEA. Unmatched junction bases numbered 4, after V lost 4 bases and J lost 2 bases. CDR3 DNA: TGTGCCAGCAGCTCTAGACTAGCGCCCTACAATGAGCAGTTCTTC. Encoded protein: CASSSRLAPYNEQFF.

This sequence joins TRBV27 and TRBJ1-1; TRBD1 aligns across 7 bases. The CDR3 totals 15 residues. Germline V CDR1 and CDR2: MNHEY, SMNVEV (reference sequence). J gave up 1 base and V 6 bases, and 8 bases lay outside the gene matches. The DNA for the CDR3 is TGTGCCAGCAGCCGGGGAGGGGGCGCGAACACTGAAGCTTTCTTT. Translating it yields CASSRGGGANTEAFF.

The V call is TRBV2, the J call TRBJ2-3; TRBD2 matches 10 bases. Germline values: CDR1 SNHLY, CDR2 FYNNEI. This CDR3 spans 13 amino acids. Germline trimming cut 11 bases from V and 1 base from J; bases unmatched to any gene: 3. The CDR3 reads CAGGTSGTDTQYF. As DNA, the CDR3 is TGTGCCGGAGGGACTAGCGGCACAGATACGCAGTATTTT. The variable domain in full, completed from reference TRBV2 and TRBJ2-3, reads EPEVTQTPSHQVTQMGQEVILRCVPISNHLYFYWYRQILGQKVEFLVSFYNNEISEKSEIFDDQFSVERPDGSNFTLKIRSTKLEDSAMYFCAGGTSGTDTQYFGPGTRLTVL.

The table lists this clone with a count of one. V is TRBV4-1 and J is TRBJ1-5, with 10 bases identical to TRBD1. The trim removed 6 bases at V and 7 bases at J, leaving 9 bases unmatched. Germline V gives CDR1 MGHRA, CDR2 YSYEKL. CDR3 length: 15 amino acids. The CDR3 loop reads CASRKRQGAGQPQHF. CDR3 nucleotides: TGCGCCAGCAGAAAAAGACAGGGGGCAGGGCAGCCCCAGCATTTT.

Note on this clone: Other DNA sequences in the sample encode the same CDR3. In DNA form, the CDR3 reads TGTGCCAGCAGTTTTTTGGCGAACACTGAAGCTTTCTTT. This gives the protein CASSFLANTEAFF. V and J are TRBV28 and TRBJ1-1; the D is unclear. The CDR3 has 13 residues. V gave up 3 bases and J gave up 1 base, with 6 bases separating them. The germline gives CDR1 MDHEN, CDR2 SYDVKM.

The V call is TRBV7-9, the J call TRBJ2-7, with D maybe TRBD1 (6 bases). V lost 1 base and J lost 2, with 18 bases in between. Germline assignment: CDR1 SEHNR and CDR2 FQNEAQ (reference sequence). The CDR3 sequence is 17 residues long. The chain's CDR3 is CASSLGSEGVATYEQYF. The CDR3 nucleotides are TGTGCCAGCAGCTTAGGGTCCGAGGGGGTGGCAACCTACGAGCAGTACTTC.